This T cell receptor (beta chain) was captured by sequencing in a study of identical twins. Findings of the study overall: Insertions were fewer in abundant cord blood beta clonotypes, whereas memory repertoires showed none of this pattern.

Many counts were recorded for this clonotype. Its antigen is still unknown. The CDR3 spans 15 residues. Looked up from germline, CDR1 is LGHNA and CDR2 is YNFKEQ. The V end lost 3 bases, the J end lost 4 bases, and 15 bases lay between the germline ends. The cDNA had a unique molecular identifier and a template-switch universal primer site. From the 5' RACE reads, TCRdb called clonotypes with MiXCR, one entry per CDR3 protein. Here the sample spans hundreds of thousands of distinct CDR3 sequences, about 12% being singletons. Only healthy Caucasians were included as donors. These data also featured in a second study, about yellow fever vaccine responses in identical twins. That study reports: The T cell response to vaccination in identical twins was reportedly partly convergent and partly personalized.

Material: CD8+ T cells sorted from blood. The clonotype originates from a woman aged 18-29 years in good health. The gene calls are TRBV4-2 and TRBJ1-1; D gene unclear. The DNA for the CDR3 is TGTGCCAGCAGCCACAACTGGGGAGGCGGCACTGAAGCTTTCTTT. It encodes CASSHNWGGGTEAFF.